This T cell receptor beta chain was profiled in a study of type 1 and type 2 diabetes patients. Looking at the study overall: The cohort mixed type 1 diabetes, type 2 diabetes and nondiabetic donors. A total of around 20 million paired-end reads came from the whole study.

The PCR template was genomic DNA. A primer set of 30 forward and 13 reverse primers amplified the CDR3. Each CDR3 protein is one row after TCRdb ran MiXCR on the multiplex PCR reads. This table holds a few hundred thousand distinct CDR3 sequences, 40% to 50% found once. This clonotype has only one observation. Sequences were obtained from peripheral blood mononuclear cells (PBMCs). This TCR derives from a man younger than 35 with type 2 diabetes.

The CDR3 protein is CASSLGQFPYEQYF. The DNA for the CDR3 is TGTGCCAGCAGCTTGGGACAGTTCCCCTACGAGCAGTACTTC. The V and J genes are TRBV7-2 and TRBJ2-7; the match to TRBD1 covers 7 bases. The CDR3 extends over 14 amino acids. Trimming removed 3 bases from V and 2 bases from J; junction bases left unmatched: 4. The germline V gene encodes CDR1 SGHTA and CDR2 FQGNSA.